The clone carrying this T cell receptor (beta chain) came up many times. Antigen: not known. This entry belongs to a study of regulatory T cells in long-lasting Graves disease. Researchers made TCR beta libraries by using iRepertoire HTBI primers and running Arm-PCR on CDR3 regions. TCRdb ran MiXCR on the multiplex PCR reads and lists one entry per CDR3 protein. The sample contains roughly 420,000 distinct CDR3 sequences, around 17% of which appear only once. Indicated time point: newly diagnosed GD, antithyroid drugs for less than 3 months. Scientists built the TCR library using RNA that was extracted from PBMCs. Peripheral blood, around 9 milliliters per patient, was collected in EDTA tubes. Germline CDR1 is SGHAT and CDR2 is FQNNGV. J was trimmed by 1 base and V by 2 bases; bases with no gene match: 3. The CDR3 loop spans 16 amino acids. Study-wide findings and caveats: Persistent Graves' patients showed a TCR diversity that was lower than that of newly diagnosed ones. Favored gene segments in persistent disease were TRBV28, TRBJ1-2 and TRBJ2-5.

Another study also made use of these data, one on T cells in Graves' hyperthyroidism and ophthalmopathy. From that second work: An initial round of RT-PCR targeting the TCR CDR3 relied on the HTBI primer set.

This receptor was obtained from a woman aged 25 to 39 with Graves disease. The chain is built from TRBV11-2 and TRBJ2-1, with 9 positions matching TRBD2. This material consisted of peripheral blood mononuclear cells (PBMCs), taken at new diagnosis, from a patient treated with antithyroid drugs. CDR3 sequence: CASSLRAGGSYNEQFF. The DNA for the CDR3 is TGTGCCAGCAGCTTAAGGGCGGGAGGGTCCTACAATGAGCAGTTCTTC.